A single sample gave rise to the 13 T cell receptor beta chains below, sequenced in a study of blood T cell repertoires in COVID-19. Data came from immunoSEQ multiplex PCR; TCRdb stores just in-frame clones and leaves some out. The table has roughly 280,000 clones, around four fifths seen once. Sequenced sample: peripheral blood. Receptor source: a man in his 60s with acute or convalescent COVID-19.

The chain has TRBV14 and TRBJ1-1; 8 bases match TRBD1. The germline V gene has CDR1 SGHDN and CDR2 FVKESK. With 2 bases clipped from V and 5 bases from J, the junction kept 16 bases outside the gene matches. The CDR3 sequence is 18 residues long. The DNA of the CDR3 is TGTGCCAGCAGCCAATTCCCGGGACAGGCGGGTGTATGGACTGAAGCTTTCTTT. It encodes CASSQFPGQAGVWTEAFF.

J is TRBJ2-3 and V is TRBV29-1; D not resolved. Per germline, CDR1 SQVTM and CDR2 ANQGSEA. The CDR3 extends over 10 amino acids. Here the CDR3 DNA reads TGCACCACAAACACAGATACGCAGTATTTT. As protein: CTTNTDTQYF.

The sample holds a few counts of this clone. This sequence joins TRBV19 and TRBJ1-5, with D uncertain. Per germline, CDR1 LNHDA and CDR2 SQIVND (reference sequence). V lost 2 bases to trimming and J lost 5 bases, with 7 bases between them. The CDR3 has 13 residues. The DNA of the CDR3 is TGTGCCAGTAGTATAAGAGAAGATCAGCCCCAGCATTTT. It is translated as CASSIREDQPQHF.

This chain connects TRBV6-5 to TRBJ1-2; D remains ambiguous. Deletions cut 0 bases from V and 0 bases from J, with 11 bases between. The CDR3 loop spans 16 amino acids. Germline V gene data show CDR1 as MNHEY and CDR2 as SVGAGI. In DNA, the CDR3 is TGTGCCAGCAGTTACTCGTCCATTTCAGCTAACTATGGCTACACCTTC. Translation: CASSYSSISANYGYTF.

This sequence joins TRBV28 and TRBJ2-7, with 9 bases identical to TRBD1. Germline CDR1 and CDR2: MDHEN and SYDVKM. The CDR3 is 15 amino acids. Trimming removed 7 bases from V and 3 bases from J; junction bases left unmatched: 10. The CDR3 loop reads CASTSITGGNYEQYF. The CDR3 DNA is TGTGCCAGCACCTCGATTACAGGGGGCAACTACGAGCAGTACTTC. Drawing the rest from reference TRBV28 and TRBJ2-7, the complete variable domain is DVKVTQSSRYLVKRTGEKVFLECVQDMDHENMFWYRQDPGLGLRLIYFSYDVKMKEKGDIPEGYSVSREKKERFSLILESASTNQTSMYLCASTSITGGNYEQYFGPGTRLTVT.

The genes are TRBV5-1 and TRBJ1-3; D is unresolved. Germline-derived CDR1 and CDR2 are SGHRS and YFSETQ. Trimming took 2 bases from V and 4 from J, leaving 16 bases between them. This CDR3 has 16 amino acids. The CDR3 DNA reads as TGCGCCAGCAGCTTTGCCGGGTCCCTGTGGGGAAACACCATATATTTT. Residues: CASSFAGSLWGNTIYF.

This chain connects TRBV27 to TRBJ2-2, with 9 bases aligning to TRBD2. After removal of 5 bases from V and 0 bases from J, the junction contained 4 bases not matched to a gene. Germline assignment: CDR1 MNHEY and CDR2 SMNVEV (reference sequence). The CDR3 is made up of 16 amino acids. CDR3 amino acids: CASSRLAGSNTGELFF. The CDR3 DNA reads TGTGCCAGCAGTAGGCTAGCGGGATCGAACACCGGGGAGCTGTTTTTT.

This clone was observed a few times. The chain uses TRBV6-5 and TRBJ1-2, with D possibly matching TRBD1 (6 bases). The CDR3 totals 13 residues. CDR1 and CDR2 (germline): MNHEY, SVGAGI. The germline V and J ends were trimmed by 6 bases and 4 bases, with 12 bases remaining between them. The CDR3 spells CASRFTGTYGYTF. CDR3 DNA: TGTGCCAGCAGATTCACAGGGACCTATGGCTACACCTTC.

The J gene is TRBJ1-2, the V gene TRBV5-6; 7 bases match TRBD1. Per germline, CDR1 SGHDT and CDR2 YYEEEE. The CDR3 is made up of 13 amino acids. Losses at the gene ends were 4 bases for V and 3 bases for J; bases not matched to a gene: 3. The CDR3: CASSSTGDYGYTF. In nucleotides, the CDR3 is TGTGCCAGCAGCAGTACAGGGGACTATGGCTACACCTTC.

This chain joins TRBV5-1 and TRBJ1-2; no clear D. V dropped 0 bases and J dropped 1 base, with 16 bases sitting between them. There are 17 residues in the CDR3. Germline assignment: CDR1 SGHRS and CDR2 YFSETQ. The DNA for the CDR3 is TGCGCCAGCAGCTTGGGAGGCTACTCCAACTTTAACTATGGCTACACCTTC. Translation gives CASSLGGYSNFNYGYTF.

The chain combines TRBV28 with TRBJ2-7, with a weak D call TRBD1 (5 bases). The germline V gene encodes CDR1 MDHEN and CDR2 SYDVKM. The CDR3 is 12 residues long. The ends were cut back, 6 bases at V and 2 bases at J, with 8 bases in the middle. CDR3 coding DNA: TGTGCCAGCAGCTCAGGGCCCTACGAGCAGTACTTC. Its translation: CASSSGPYEQYF.

This rearrangement joins TRBV7-2 to TRBJ2-3, with TRBD2 identical over 7 bases. V was pared by 3 bases and J by 3 bases, with 3 bases of the junction left unmatched. The V gene's germline CDR1 is SGHTA and CDR2 FQGNSA. The CDR3 runs 14 residues. CDR3 region: CASSLVGGTDTQYF. The CDR3 nucleotides are TGTGCCAGCAGCTTGGTGGGAGGGACAGATACGCAGTATTTT. Supplemented by reference TRBV7-2 and TRBJ2-3, the full variable domain reads GAGVSQSPSNKVTEKGKDVELRCDPISGHTALYWYRQSLGQGLEFLIYFQGNSAPDKSGLPSDRFSAERTGGSVSTLTIQRTQQEDSAVYLCASSLVGGTDTQYFGPGTRLTVL.

The chain employs TRBV7-9 and TRBJ2-2; 12 nucleotides agree with TRBD2. Trimming removed 5 bases from V and 5 bases from J; junction bases left unmatched: 12. The CDR3 is 18 amino acids. In germline, CDR1 is SEHNR, CDR2 FQNEAQ (reference sequence). CDR3 bases: TGTGCCAGCAGCCATGAGCTAGCGGGAGGGCCTTGGACCGGGGAGCTGTTTTTT. Translation gives CASSHELAGGPWTGELFF.